These 14 T cell receptor beta chains originate from one sample sequenced in a study of identical twins. TCRdb reprocessed the 5' RACE reads via MiXCR and lists one record per CDR3 protein. The profile shows roughly 1,500,000 distinct CDR3 sequences, 32% of them singletons. Material: cord blood. These receptors were collected from a newborn girl in good health.

The V gene is TRBV19, the J gene TRBJ2-7; 10 positions agree with TRBD2. Germline V gene sequence: CDR1 LNHDA, CDR2 SQIVND (reference sequence). V lost 3 bases, J lost 7 bases, and 6 bases stayed unmatched. The CDR3 totals 14 residues. This chain's CDR3 is CASSIYTSGVEQYF. CDR3 in DNA: TGTGCCAGTAGTATTTATACTAGCGGGGTTGAGCAGTACTTC.

This chain joins TRBV10-3 and TRBJ2-1; 10 positions match TRBD2. V lost 6 bases to trimming and J lost 9 bases; unmatched junction nucleotides: 5. Germline V CDR1 and CDR2: ENHRY, SYGVKD. The CDR3 loop spans 13 amino acids. CDR3 amino acids: CAIREAGGSEQFF. The DNA for the CDR3 is TGTGCCATCAGAGAAGCGGGAGGGAGTGAGCAGTTCTTC.

This chain links TRBV4-2 with TRBJ1-2; D is ambiguous. The germline V gene encodes CDR1 LGHNA and CDR2 YNFKEQ. V lost 0 bases and J 2 bases, leaving 10 bases between the germline ends. The CDR3 consists of 15 residues. The CDR3 region has the DNA TGTGCCAGCAGCCAAGATGACGCAGCCAACTATGGCTACACCTTC. Encoded protein: CASSQDDAANYGYTF.

Concerning this clonotype itself: This may arise from a read error, as a much more abundant clone is one base away. The chain employs TRBV10-3 and TRBJ2-7; TRBD2 might be the D (6 bases). Germline loops: CDR1 ENHRY, CDR2 SYGVKD. The CDR3 has 16 amino acids. The V gene lost 4 bases and the J gene lost 7 bases, with 23 bases spanning the gap. Here the CDR3 reads CAISGRRESSYNEQYF. DNA for the CDR3: TGTGCCATCAGTGGGCGACGGGAGAGCTCCTACAATGAGCAGTACTTC.

This clonotype was recorded a few times. The genes are TRBV5-4 and TRBJ2-1; 8 bases are a match to TRBD2. With V trimmed by 4 bases and J by 4 bases, 10 bases remained unmatched. Germline V gene sequence: CDR1 SGHNT, CDR2 YYREEE (reference sequence). CDR3 length: 16 amino acids. CDR3 sequence (DNA): TGTGCCAGCAGCCCCCGCGTGATAGCGGGGTACAATGAGCAGTTCTTC. It encodes CASSPRVIAGYNEQFF.

This clonotype has only a few counts. This chain connects TRBV9 to TRBJ2-1; D possibly matches TRBD1 or TRBD2 (5 bases each). V gave up 0 bases and J gave up 8 bases, with 18 bases separating them. The germline V gene has CDR1 SGDLS and CDR2 YYNGEE. The CDR3 contains 16 residues. This chain's CDR3 is CASSVGSGTLGYEQFF. CDR3 sequence (DNA): TGTGCCAGCAGCGTAGGCTCCGGGACGTTGGGGTATGAGCAGTTCTTC.

This clonotype occurred a few times. The gene calls are TRBV3-1 and TRBJ2-7; possibly TRBD1 or TRBD2 for D (5 bases each). The CDR3 sequence is 16 residues long. From germline, CDR1 is LGHDT and CDR2 YNNKEL (reference sequence). The V end was cut by 4 bases, the J end by 0 bases, with 16 bases between. CDR3 coding DNA: TGTGCCAGCAGCCCCAGGGTAGCGACCAGCTCCTACGAGCAGTACTTC. Translated: CASSPRVATSSYEQYF.

The gene calls are TRBV7-9 and TRBJ2-1; 10 bases match TRBD2. The ends lost 6 bases at V and 0 bases at J; junction bases unmatched: 8. Germline values: CDR1 SEHNR, CDR2 FQNEAQ (reference sequence). This CDR3 spans 17 amino acids. The CDR3 DNA is TGTGCCAGCAGACAGACTAGCGGGCATAGCTCCTACAATGAGCAGTTCTTC. Translating gives CASRQTSGHSSYNEQFF.

This rearrangement joins TRBV6-7 to TRBJ1-1; D possibly corresponds to TRBD1 (5 bases). TRBV6-7 counts as an open reading frame of uncertain function. This CDR3 comprises 16 residues. V was shortened by 1 base and J by 5 bases, with 17 bases between the two germline ends. The CDR3 protein is CASSYWAIQALTEAFF. DNA for the CDR3: TGTGCCAGCAGTTACTGGGCCATACAGGCGCTTACTGAAGCTTTCTTT.

This sequence joins TRBV20-1 and TRBJ2-1; D might be TRBD2 (5 bases). The CDR3 totals 13 residues. V was shortened by 6 bases and J by 5 bases, with 14 bases between the two germline ends. Germline CDR1 is DFQATT and CDR2 is SNEGSKA (reference sequence). The CDR3 is CSAGTTGNNEQFF. In DNA, the CDR3 is TGCAGTGCGGGAACCACCGGGAACAATGAGCAGTTCTTC.

The sample holds a few counts of this clonotype. This chain joins TRBV20-1 and TRBJ1-4; tentative D call: TRBD1 (6 bases). Looked up from germline, CDR1 is DFQATT and CDR2 is SNEGSKA (reference sequence). V was cut by 3 bases and J by 6 bases, with 11 bases left in between. This CDR3 has 13 residues. The CDR3 loop reads CSASVRGDEKLFF. DNA for the CDR3: TGCAGTGCTAGCGTCAGGGGCGATGAAAAACTGTTTTTT.

The chain is built from TRBV20-1 and TRBJ2-3; maybe TRBD1 (7 bases). The CDR3 is 15 residues long. CDR1 is DFQATT and CDR2 is SNEGSKA in the germline V gene (reference sequence). V lost 3 bases and J 2 bases, leaving 15 bases between the germline ends. The CDR3, as DNA: TGCAGTGCTAGCAGGGGGAGGAGGCCCACAGATACGCAGTATTTT. Residues: CSASRGRRPTDTQYF.

This clonotype was recorded a few times. CDR3 nucleotides: TGCGCCAGCAGCCAAGAACTTCCCACAGATACGCAGTATTTT. Its protein is CASSQELPTDTQYF. The J gene is TRBJ2-3, the V gene TRBV4-1; D uncertain. Germline V gives CDR1 MGHRA, CDR2 YSYEKL. The V and J ends lost 0 bases and 2 bases respectively, with 6 bases between them. There are 14 residues in the CDR3.

The V and J genes are TRBV4-2 and TRBJ2-1; unclear D gene. Trimming removed 0 bases at V and 4 bases at J, with 16 bases between. This CDR3 is 17 amino acids long. Looked up from germline, CDR1 is LGHNA and CDR2 is YNFKEQ. CDR3 nucleotide sequence: TGTGCCAGCAGCCAAGAGGCCTCCTCAGCCGAATACAATGAGCAGTTCTTC. This gives the protein CASSQEASSAEYNEQFF.